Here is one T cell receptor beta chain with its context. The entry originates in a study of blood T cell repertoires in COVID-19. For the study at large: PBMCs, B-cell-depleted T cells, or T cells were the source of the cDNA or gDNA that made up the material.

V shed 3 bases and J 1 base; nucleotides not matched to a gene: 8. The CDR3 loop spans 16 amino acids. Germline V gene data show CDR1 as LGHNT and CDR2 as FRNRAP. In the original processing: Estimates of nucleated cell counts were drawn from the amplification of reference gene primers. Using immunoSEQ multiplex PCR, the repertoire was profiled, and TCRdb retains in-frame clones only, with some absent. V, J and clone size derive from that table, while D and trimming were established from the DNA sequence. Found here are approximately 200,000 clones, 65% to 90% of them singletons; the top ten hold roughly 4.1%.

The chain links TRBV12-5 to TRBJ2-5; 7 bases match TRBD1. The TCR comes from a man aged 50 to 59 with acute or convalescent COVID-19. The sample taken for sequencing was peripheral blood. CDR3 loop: CASGFGTATFQETQYF. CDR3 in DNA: TGTGCTAGTGGTTTCGGGACAGCCACTTTCCAAGAGACCCAGTACTTC.